A selection of T cell receptor beta chains follows, all from one sample in a study of blood T cell repertoires in COVID-19. The assay was immunoSEQ multiplex PCR, and TCRdb's table has in-frame clones only and misses some. The sample includes 8,500 to 10,000 clones, 80% to 95% of them seen just once. Input material: peripheral blood. Source of these receptors: a woman in her forties or fifties with active COVID-19. CDR3s include the opening cysteine and the closing phenylalanine or tryptophan. A D gene is named only where the DNA matches it firmly. Size values are once, few and many counts, or a class for expanded clones, and some rows have none.

CASSFGLAGGYEQYF,TGTGCCAGCAGCTTCGGACTAGCGGGAGGGTACGAGCAGTACTTC,TRBV11-2,15,TRBD2,TRBJ2-7,-
CASSLSGRINEQFF,TGTGCCAGCAGCTTGAGCGGGAGAATAAATGAGCAGTTCTTC,TRBV5-6,14,TRBD2,TRBJ2-1,large
CASSTTSGNRHEQYF,TGTGCCAGCAGCACAACTAGCGGGAACCGCCACGAGCAGTACTTC,TRBV21-1,15,-,TRBJ2-7,-
CACGTGTYEQYF,TGTGCCTGCGGGACCGGAACCTACGAGCAGTACTTC,TRBV28,12,-,TRBJ2-7,few
CASSLPMPTDTQYF,TGTGCCAGCAGCTTACCTATGCCCACAGATACGCAGTATTTT,TRBV7-9,14,-,TRBJ2-3,-
CASRFLAGRDNEQFF,TGTGCCAGTAGGTTTCTAGCGGGAAGAGACAATGAGCAGTTCTTC,TRBV19,15,TRBD2,TRBJ2-1,-
CASSLALAGGETQYF,TGTGCCAGCAGCTTAGCTCTAGCGGGAGGGGAGACCCAGTACTTC,TRBV7-6,15,TRBD2,TRBJ2-5,-
CASSQDTGWETQYF,TGCGCCAGCAGCCAAGACACAGGGTGGGAGACCCAGTACTTC,TRBV4-1,14,-,TRBJ2-5,-
CAWSGTPNTEAFF,TGTGCCTGGAGTGGGACACCGAACACTGAAGCTTTCTTT,TRBV30,13,-,TRBJ1-1,-
CASSPTSGRYEQYF,TGTGCCAGCAGCCCCACTAGCGGGCGCTACGAGCAGTACTTC,TRBV7-2,14,TRBD2,TRBJ2-7,-
CASSQEGGGGTEAFF,TGCGCCAGCAGCCAAGAGGGGGGTGGGGGTACTGAAGCTTTCTTT,TRBV4-1,15,-,TRBJ1-1,once
CASSAGLAGNEQFF,TGTGCCAGTAGCGCGGGACTAGCGGGGAATGAGCAGTTCTTC,TRBV19,14,TRBD2,TRBJ2-1,-
CASSPAGGMGYGYTF,TGTGCCAGCAGCCCCGCCGGGGGAATGGGCTATGGCTACACCTTC,TRBV28,15,-,TRBJ1-2,-
CASSLSLAGGPGSTDTQYF,TGTGCCAGCAGCTTATCCTTGGCGGGAGGGCCAGGAAGCACAGATACGCAGTATTTT,TRBV7-2,19,TRBD2,TRBJ2-3,-
CASSETLGSYEQYF,TGTGCCAGCAGCGAGACTCTGGGTAGCTACGAGCAGTACTTC,TRBV5-5,14,-,TRBJ2-7,medium-sized
CASSQTRGTDTQYF,TGTGCCAGCAGTCAGACTAGGGGCACAGATACGCAGTATTTT,TRBV27,14,-,TRBJ2-3,-
CASSQGGFYGYTF,TGTGCCAGCAGCCAGGGGGGGTTTTATGGCTACACCTTC,TRBV4-2,13,-,TRBJ1-2,-
CASSQSGDSGGYTF,TGCGCCAGCAGCCAAAGTGGGGACAGTGGTGGCTACACCTTC,TRBV4-1,14,TRBD1,TRBJ1-2,medium-sized
CASTRPGLGKETQYF,TGCGCCAGCACCAGACCGGGACTAGGAAAAGAGACCCAGTACTTC,TRBV5-1,15,TRBD2,TRBJ2-5,-
CASSSGLMNEQFF,TGTGCCAGCAGCTCGGGACTCATGAATGAGCAGTTCTTC,TRBV7-3,13,-,TRBJ2-1,-
CALRGGRNTGELFF,TGTGCCCTTCGCGGCGGCAGGAACACCGGGGAGCTGTTTTTT,TRBV30,14,-,TRBJ2-2,once
CASSEGSGNAEQYF,TGTGCCAGCAGTGAAGGTAGCGGGAACGCCGAGCAGTACTTC,TRBV2,14,TRBD2,TRBJ2-7,-
CSVVGAVDGYTF,TGCAGCGTTGTGGGGGCCGTTGATGGCTACACCTTC,TRBV29-1,12,-,TRBJ1-2,-
CASSLGTSGTAGELFF,TGTGCCAGCTCACTTGGGACTAGCGGAACGGCCGGGGAGCTGTTTTTT,TRBV18,16,TRBD2,TRBJ2-2,-
CASSVDRPPHEQYF,TGTGCCAGCAGCGTGGACAGGCCACCCCACGAGCAGTACTTC,TRBV7-9,14,TRBD1,TRBJ2-7,few
CASSQSRGNEQYF,TGTGCCAGCAGCCAATCCAGGGGGAACGAGCAGTACTTC,TRBV4-2,13,TRBD1,TRBJ2-7,-
CATSPGGDHYGYTF,TGTGCCACCAGCCCCGGGGGGGACCACTATGGCTACACCTTC,TRBV24-1,14,-,TRBJ1-2,-
CASSPGTLWDSPLHF,TGTGCCAGCAGTCCAGGGACTCTATGGGATTCACCCCTCCACTTT,TRBV28,15,-,TRBJ1-6,-
CASSPGGLAFYNEQFF,TGTGCCAGCAGCCCTGGTGGACTAGCGTTTTACAATGAGCAGTTCTTC,TRBV27,16,TRBD2,TRBJ2-1,-
CAWSPLGGEQFF,TGTGCCTGGAGCCCACTGGGGGGTGAGCAGTTCTTC,TRBV30,12,-,TRBJ2-1,once
CATSRDRANEKLFF,TGTGCCACCTCCCGGGACAGGGCTAATGAAAAACTGTTTTTT,TRBV15,14,TRBD1,TRBJ1-4,-
CATRETSGTDTQYF,TGTGCCACCAGGGAAACTAGCGGGACAGATACGCAGTATTTT,TRBV24-1,14,TRBD2,TRBJ2-3,-
CASSHGGTGILAGELFF,TGCGCCAGCAGCCACGGCGGGACAGGGATATTGGCCGGGGAGCTGTTTTTT,TRBV4-1,17,TRBD1,TRBJ2-2,-
CASSAGQGGNTIYF,TGTGCCAGCAGCGCAGGTCAGGGAGGAAACACCATATATTTT,TRBV2,14,-,TRBJ1-3,-
CASSTTSNTGELFF,TGTGCCAGCAGCACAACCTCGAACACCGGGGAGCTGTTTTTT,TRBV11-2,14,-,TRBJ2-2,-
CASSHAGGLGEQYF,TGCGCCAGCAGCCACGCGGGGGGCCTTGGCGAGCAGTACTTC,TRBV4-1,14,TRBD2,TRBJ2-7,-
CASSFRVGYEQYF,TGTGCCAGCAGCTTTCGTGTCGGCTACGAGCAGTACTTC,TRBV11-3,13,-,TRBJ2-7,-
CASSLTSGQGTDTQYF,TGTGCCAGCAGCTTAACCAGTGGACAGGGGACAGATACGCAGTATTTT,TRBV7-3,16,TRBD1,TRBJ2-3,-
CASSPPATGELFF,TGTGCCAGCAGCCCCCCCGCGACCGGGGAGCTGTTTTTT,TRBV7-9,13,-,TRBJ2-2,-
CAISPDSTASQPQHF,TGTGCCATCAGCCCGGACAGTACCGCGAGTCAGCCCCAGCATTTT,TRBV10-3,15,-,TRBJ1-5,few
CASSGTGTGVYEAFF,TGTGCCAGCAGCGGCACCGGGACAGGGGTCTACGAAGCTTTCTTT,TRBV7-9,15,TRBD1,TRBJ1-1,once
CASSRQSNTGELFF,TGTGCCAGCTCCCGACAGTCTAACACCGGGGAGCTGTTTTTT,TRBV18,14,-,TRBJ2-2,-
CAWSGGRPEQFF,TGTGCCTGGAGCGGCGGGAGACCTGAGCAGTTCTTC,TRBV30,12,TRBD2,TRBJ2-1,-
CASSRQGPGTEAFF,TGTGCCAGCAGCCGACAGGGGCCAGGCACTGAAGCTTTCTTT,TRBV14,14,TRBD1,TRBJ1-1,once
CASSELGDYGYTF,TGTGCCAGCAGTGAACTTGGAGACTATGGCTACACCTTC,TRBV6-1,13,-,TRBJ1-2,-
CASGQGAPNYGYTF,TGTGCCAGTGGTCAGGGGGCTCCTAACTATGGCTACACCTTC,TRBV19,14,TRBD1,TRBJ1-2,-
CASSQERYSPLHF,TGTGCCAGCAGCCAAGAACGGTACTCACCCCTCCACTTT,TRBV14,13,-,TRBJ1-6,-
CASSQQGRGKGYEQYF,TGTGCCAGCAGTCAGCAGGGGAGGGGAAAGGGCTACGAGCAGTACTTC,TRBV27,16,-,TRBJ2-7,-
CASSPNPGGTGNTIYF,TGTGCCAGCAGCCCGAATCCCGGGGGGACAGGAAACACCATATATTTT,TRBV3-1/TRBV3-2,16,-,TRBJ1-3,-
CASDQGNDEQFF,TGTGCCTCAGATCAGGGGAACGATGAGCAGTTCTTC,TRBV30,12,-,TRBJ2-1,-
CASSLQGRNTEAFF,TGCGCCAGCAGCTTGCAGGGGAGGAACACTGAAGCTTTCTTT,TRBV5-1,14,-,TRBJ1-1,-
CASSLGQGFEQYF,TGTGCCAGCAGCCTGGGCCAGGGGTTCGAGCAGTACTTC,TRBV3-1/TRBV3-2,13,-,TRBJ2-7,-